This TCR beta chain comes out of a study of T cells in Graves' hyperthyroidism and ophthalmopathy. The diagnoses drew upon clinical symptoms, serum thyroxine and TRAb, thyroid ultrasound and orbital computed tomography. Using roughly 9.4 ml of fresh peripheral blood, PBMCs were prepared. The table lists this clonotype with many counts. Amplified TCR beta CDR3 regions came from RNA transcripts. Using the HTBI primer set, a first-round RT-PCR was run on the TCR CDR3. TCRdb analysed the multiplex PCR reads with MiXCR anew, one entry per CDR3 protein. Of under 750,000 distinct CDR3 sequences listed, under 20% were seen once; the top ten hold approximately 15%. The sample comprised blood. The clonotype originates from a woman in her 50s with Graves' hyperthyroidism that later progressed to Graves' ophthalmopathy.

CDR3: CASTRGGTPVPEAFF. The CDR3 nucleotides are TGTGCCAGCACCCGAGGGGGGACGCCGGTCCCTGAAGCTTTCTTT. V and J are TRBV12-3 or TRBV12-4 and TRBJ1-1, with D perhaps TRBD1 (6 bases). The length of the CDR3 is 15 residues. V was shortened by 7 bases and J by 6 bases, with 21 bases between the two germline ends.